This T cell receptor beta chain appears in the sequencing data of a study of T-cell reconstitution after alpha-beta-depleted transplantation in children. Remarks on this clonotype: Its specificity is not known.

V was pared by 2 bases and J by 0 bases, with 11 bases between. Germline values: CDR1 MGHRA, CDR2 YSYEKL. The length of the CDR3 is 16 residues. The authors prepared the TCRbeta library with unique molecular identifiers. One entry per CDR3 protein, called by TCRdb with MiXCR from the PCR reads. The table records about 440,000 distinct CDR3 sequences, around 46% of them present only once. Overall study findings and caveats: In some patients, recipient T cells and intrathymic progenitors surviving conditioning explained high day-60 diversity.

The sequence came from a girl aged 2 to 10 with aplastic anemia, due to receive a stem cell transplant. The rearrangement links TRBV4-1 to TRBJ1-5; D possibly corresponds to TRBD1 (6 bases). This specimen consisted of PBMCs, obtained before TCRalphabeta/CD19-depleted stem cell transplant. CDR3 in DNA: TGCGCCAGCAGCCAACACCAAGGGGGTAGCAATCAGCCCCAGCATTTT. Its protein is CASSQHQGGSNQPQHF.